This is a list of T cell receptor beta chains from one sample in a study of blood T cell repertoires in COVID-19. Data came from immunoSEQ multiplex PCR; TCRdb stores just in-frame clones and leaves some out. This table holds hundreds of thousands of clones, roughly 89% found once. Sample: peripheral blood. Source of these receptors: a woman aged 18 to 35 who had recovered from COVID-19. Both conserved end residues are part of each CDR3. The D gene is left open where the match is weak. The listing skips clone size in some rows; elsewhere it reads once, few, many or a size class.

clone_size cdr3_length j_call v_call d_call cdr3_aa cdr3_nt
. 14 TRBJ1-4 TRBV28 TRBD1 CASSLRQGFKKLFF TGTGCCAGCAGTTTAAGACAGGGTTTTAAAAAACTGTTTTTT
. 15 TRBJ2-3 TRBV7-8 TRBD2 CASSLSLAGADTQYF TGTGCCAGCAGCTTATCTCTAGCGGGAGCAGATACGCAGTATTTT
. 14 TRBJ1-3 TRBV5-1 . CASSLGEGGNTIYF TGCGCCAGCAGCTTGGGGGAGGGCGGAAACACCATATATTTT
. 13 TRBJ1-4 TRBV5-4 TRBD1 CASSRDSNEKLFF TGTGCCAGCAGCAGGGACAGTAATGAAAAACTGTTTTTT
. 14 TRBJ2-1 TRBV6-1 TRBD2 CASSEGLAGDEQFF TGTGCCAGCAGTGAAGGACTAGCGGGAGACGAGCAGTTCTTC
. 16 TRBJ1-3 TRBV4-3 TRBD1 CASSQGQGRYGNTIYF TGCGCCAGCAGCCAAGGACAGGGTCGTTATGGAAACACCATATATTTT
. 15 TRBJ2-3 TRBV11-2 . CASSLVRPSTDTQYF TGTGCCAGCAGCTTAGTGAGGCCAAGCACAGATACGCAGTATTTT
. 13 TRBJ1-2 TRBV12-3/TRBV12-4 . CASSLGQVLRYTF TGTGCCAGCAGTTTAGGGCAGGTCTTGCGCTACACCTTC
few 17 TRBJ1-2 TRBV5-1 TRBD1 CASSLARRTGVQYGYTF TGCGCCAGCAGCTTGGCCCGTCGAACAGGGGTTCAGTATGGCTACACCTTC
once 16 TRBJ2-3 TRBV2 . CASSEVKEVEWGTQYF TGTGCCAGCAGTGAAGTCAAGGAGGTGGAGTGGGGTACGCAGTATTTT
. 16 TRBJ2-2 TRBV19 TRBD1 CASSIFGTERTGELFF TGTGCCAGTAGTATATTCGGGACAGAGAGAACCGGGGAGCTGTTTTTT
few 16 TRBJ2-1 TRBV7-6 TRBD2 CASSSETSMSGGEQFF TGTGCCAGCAGCTCCGAGACTAGCATGAGTGGTGGAGAGCAGTTCTTC
. 14 TRBJ2-5 TRBV30 . CAWSVRLSQETQYF TGTGCCTGGAGTGTTCGACTAAGCCAAGAGACCCAGTACTTC
. 13 TRBJ1-6 TRBV5-1 . CASSLAGVSPLHF TGCGCCAGCAGCTTGGCAGGGGTCTCACCCCTCCACTTT
. 18 TRBJ2-2 TRBV4-3 . CASSQDRSVGAHTGELFF TGCGCCAGCAGCCAAGATCGTAGCGTGGGAGCCCACACCGGGGAGCTGTTTTTT
. 15 TRBJ2-2 TRBV7-9 . CASSFVRGNTGELFF TGTGCCAGCAGCTTTGTCCGGGGGAACACCGGGGAGCTGTTTTTT
. 16 TRBJ2-1 TRBV5-6 . CASSPDSYSVYNEQFF TGTGCCAGCAGCCCGGACAGCTACTCCGTTTACAATGAGCAGTTCTTC
. 17 TRBJ1-1 TRBV24-1 . CATSDSRQGGENTEAFF TGTGCCACCAGTGATTCTCGCCAAGGGGGAGAGAACACTGAAGCTTTCTTT
once 15 TRBJ2-2 TRBV5-6 TRBD2 CASSLAGRATGELFF TGTGCCAGCAGCTTGGCCGGGAGGGCCACCGGGGAGCTGTTTTTT
. 17 TRBJ2-1 TRBV10-3 TRBD2 CAISPQGRASGYNEQFF TGTGCCATCAGCCCCCAGGGGCGGGCTAGCGGGTACAATGAGCAGTTCTTC
. 12 TRBJ1-5 TRBV5-6 . CASSRLYQPQHF TGTGCCAGCAGCCGTCTATATCAGCCCCAGCATTTT
. 16 TRBJ2-3 TRBV18 TRBD2 CASSPPQLAGTDTQYF TGTGCCAGCTCACCACCGCAGCTAGCGGGCACAGATACGCAGTATTTT
few 14 TRBJ2-3 TRBV7-2 TRBD2 CASSLASGSDTQYF TGTGCCAGCAGCTTAGCTAGCGGGAGTGATACGCAGTATTTT
. 14 TRBJ1-1 TRBV5-4 . CASSLGPENTEAFF TGTGCCAGCAGCTTGGGGCCAGAGAACACTGAAGCTTTCTTT
. 14 TRBJ1-1 TRBV10-2 . CASSPSQMNTEAFF TGCGCCAGCAGTCCCTCACAGATGAACACTGAAGCTTTCTTT
. 15 TRBJ2-2 TRBV5-1 . CASSRGQANTGELFF TGCGCCAGCAGCCGGGGACAAGCGAACACCGGGGAGCTGTTTTTT
. 17 TRBJ2-1 TRBV19 TRBD2 CASSSTSGLPSYNEQFF TGTGCCAGTAGCTCCACTAGCGGACTGCCTTCCTACAATGAGCAGTTCTTC
. 11 TRBJ1-1 TRBV29-1 TRBD1 CSAGQGLGAFF TGCAGCGCAGGACAGGGCCTCGGAGCTTTCTTT
. 14 TRBJ1-3 TRBV18 . CASSEDISGNTIYF TGTGCCAGCTCAGAAGACATCTCTGGAAACACCATATATTTT
. 18 TRBJ1-1 TRBV7-9 TRBD1 CASSLAQGQGPLNTEAFF TGTGCCAGCAGCTTAGCCCAGGGACAGGGGCCTTTGAACACTGAAGCTTTCTTT
. 15 TRBJ1-3 TRBV7-2 . CASSLRQSSGNTIYF TGTGCCAGCAGCTTAAGACAGAGCTCTGGAAACACCATATATTTT
. 14 TRBJ2-1 TRBV19 . CASSLGRAYNEQFF TGTGCCAGTAGTCTCGGGAGAGCCTACAATGAGCAGTTCTTC
. 14 TRBJ1-5 TRBV3-1/TRBV3-2 . CASSPAAYNQPQHF TGTGCCAGCAGCCCGGCAGCGTACAATCAGCCCCAGCATTTT
. 16 TRBJ2-3 TRBV7-8 TRBD1 CASSSIQGFGTDTQYF TGTGCCAGCAGCTCGATACAGGGGTTTGGCACAGATACGCAGTATTTT
. 13 TRBJ1-2 TRBV5-4 . CASGTGGAKGYTF TGTGCCAGCGGGACTGGGGGGGCTAAAGGCTACACCTTC
. 15 TRBJ2-3 TRBV18 . CASSARGLHTDTQYF TGTGCCAGCTCAGCCCGGGGACTCCACACAGATACGCAGTATTTT
. 14 TRBJ1-6 TRBV27 . CASSLGGRNSPLHF TGTGCCAGCAGTTTGGGGGGACGGAATTCACCCCTCCACTTT
. 15 TRBJ2-3 TRBV9 . CASSPGLPDTDTQYF TGTGCCAGCAGCCCGGGACTCCCGGACACAGATACGCAGTATTTT
. 12 TRBJ1-2 TRBV7-9 . CASSNDRYGYTF TGTGCCAGCAGCAACGACAGATACGGCTACACCTTC
. 17 TRBJ1-2 TRBV14 . CASSQLTGLRSKYGYTF TGTGCCAGCAGCCAGCTCACAGGGCTTAGGTCGAAATATGGCTACACCTTC
. 16 TRBJ1-5 TRBV25-1 . CASSGPQGVGNQPQHF TGTGCCAGCAGTGGCCCACAGGGTGTCGGCAATCAGCCCCAGCATTTT
. 16 TRBJ2-2 TRBV11-3 . CASSLKGRGKTGELFF TGTGCCAGCAGCTTAAAGGGCAGGGGCAAAACCGGGGAGCTGTTTTTT
. 15 TRBJ1-1 TRBV24-1 . CATSDYRETNTEAFF TGTGCCACCAGTGATTACCGGGAGACGAACACTGAAGCTTTCTTT
. 15 TRBJ1-1 TRBV15 . CATSPGTEGDTEAFF TGTGCCACCAGCCCCGGGACCGAGGGGGACACTGAAGCTTTCTTT